Presented here are 24 T cell receptor beta chains from one specimen sequenced in a study of OX40 agonist ivuxolimab in advanced cancers. Sequencing was performed with immunoSEQ multiplex PCR; in TCRdb, only in-frame clones are kept and a portion is missing. The sample lists more than 12,000 clones; 93% were seen once. The starting material was CD4+ or CD8+ T cells sorted from blood, obtained in a trial of the OX40 agonist ivuxolimab. These TCRs come from an adult with an advanced solid tumor such as melanoma, head and neck, liver or kidney cancer.

The chain couples TRBV4-1 to TRBJ2-7, with D tentatively TRBD1 (6 bases). The CDR3 extends over 15 amino acids. V lost 3 bases and J lost 0, with 12 bases in between. The germline CDR1 and CDR2 sequences are MGHRA and YSYEKL. CDR3 loop: CASSHILTGSYEQYF. The CDR3, as DNA: TGCGCCAGCAGCCATATATTGACAGGCTCCTACGAGCAGTACTTC.

The chain has TRBV2 and TRBJ2-5, with a weak D call TRBD2 (6 bases). V was cut by 5 bases and J by 2 bases, with 12 bases left in between. Germline V CDR1 and CDR2: SNHLY, FYNNEI. The CDR3 sequence is 14 residues long. The CDR3 nucleotides are TGTGCCAGCAGTTCGGAGACTAGACAAGAGACCCAGTACTTC. Residues: CASSSETRQETQYF.

The V gene is TRBV29-1, the J gene TRBJ2-1; 8 bases align to TRBD2. Germline loops: CDR1 SQVTM, CDR2 ANQGSEA. Trimming removed 6 bases from V and 0 bases from J; junction bases left unmatched: 16. This CDR3 is 18 amino acids long. Here the CDR3 reads CSVPNFLLAASSYNEQFF. As DNA, the CDR3 is TGCAGCGTGCCCAACTTCTTACTAGCGGCAAGCTCCTACAATGAGCAGTTCTTC.

This chain joins TRBV5-1 and TRBJ2-1, with D maybe TRBD2 (6 bases). Germline-derived CDR1 and CDR2 are SGHRS and YFSETQ. The CDR3 contains 15 residues. The germline V and J ends were trimmed by 0 bases and 4 bases, with 11 bases remaining between them. CDR3 DNA: TGCGCCAGCAGCTTGGAGGGACTGGCATACAATGAGCAGTTCTTC. Amino acids: CASSLEGLAYNEQFF.

The V gene is TRBV4-1, the J gene TRBJ2-7; D is perhaps TRBD2 (7 bases). CDR1 and CDR2 (germline): MGHRA, YSYEKL. V was shortened by 8 bases and J by 3 bases, with 20 bases between the two germline ends. This CDR3 has 15 residues. DNA for the CDR3: TGCGCCAGCGGTGGTTTCCGGGGGGCCAGCTACGAGCAGTACTTC. Protein sequence: CASGGFRGASYEQYF.

The gene calls are TRBV27 and TRBJ2-3; 7 bases match TRBD2. V trimming: 5 bases; J trimming: 2 bases; junction bases outside the gene matches: 7. This CDR3 spans 15 amino acids. CDR1 and CDR2 from the germline V gene are MNHEY and SMNVEV (reference sequence). This chain's CDR3 is CASSPQTSPTDTQYF. CDR3 bases: TGTGCCAGCAGTCCCCAGACTAGCCCCACAGATACGCAGTATTTT.

This clone was recorded only once. The chain has TRBV5-1 and TRBJ2-7, with unresolved D. The CDR3 has 16 amino acids. Trimming cost V 0 bases and J 1 base, with 14 bases left between them. The germline V gene encodes CDR1 SGHRS and CDR2 YFSETQ. In DNA, the CDR3 is TGCGCCAGCAGCTTGGCCCTGGGCTTAGATTCCTACGAGCAGTACTTC. Translation gives CASSLALGLDSYEQYF.

The CDR3 loop reads CASSVGAGTGVPTAFF. The CDR3 DNA sequence: TGTGCCAGCAGCGTAGGAGCCGGGACAGGGGTACCGACGGCTTTCTTT. The V gene is TRBV9, the J gene TRBJ1-1; TRBD1 agrees at 10 bases. Per the germline V gene, CDR1 is SGDLS and CDR2 is YYNGEE. The length of the CDR3 is 16 residues. V lost 0 bases and J lost 11; bases outside the gene matches: 13.

In the case of this clone: The same CDR3 is also encoded by other DNA sequences in this sample. The chain combines TRBV9 with TRBJ2-3; D unresolved. The CDR3 is 11 residues long. The germline V gene has CDR1 SGDLS and CDR2 YYNGEE. Trimming took off 3 bases at V and 2 bases at J, with 1 base between the two ends. This CDR3 is CASSATDTQYF. CDR3 coding DNA: TGTGCCAGCAGCGCCACAGATACGCAGTATTTT.

V usage is TRBV7-9 and J usage is TRBJ2-3; a possible D gene is TRBD2 (6 bases). Germline V gives CDR1 SEHNR, CDR2 FQNEAQ (reference sequence). The CDR3 contains 14 residues. V lost 5 bases to trimming and J lost 6 bases, with 15 bases between them. The CDR3 loop reads CASSEGTQLDTQYF. The CDR3 DNA reads as TGTGCCAGCAGCGAAGGGACTCAGCTCGATACGCAGTATTTT.

This clone occurred once. The genes are TRBV5-6 and TRBJ2-5; no reliable D call. Per the germline V gene, CDR1 is SGHDT and CDR2 is YYEEEE. V was shortened by 3 bases and J by 2 bases, with 2 bases between the two germline ends. CDR3 length equals 11 residues. DNA of the CDR3: TGTGCCAGCAGCTCGCAAGAGACCCAGTACTTC. It is translated as CASSSQETQYF.

V usage is TRBV10-3 and J usage is TRBJ2-1; 8 bases align to TRBD1. Germline trimming cut 0 bases from V and 4 bases from J; bases unmatched to any gene: 5. The germline gives CDR1 ENHRY, CDR2 SYGVKD. CDR3 length equals 16 residues. The DNA for the CDR3 is TGTGCCATCAGTGAGTCCAGGACAGGGAGATACAATGAGCAGTTCTTC. This encodes CAISESRTGRYNEQFF.

This rearrangement joins TRBV7-2 to TRBJ1-1; 7 bases match TRBD1. CDR1 is SGHTA, CDR2 FQGNSA, per germline. This CDR3 has 13 amino acids. J lost 6 bases, V lost 1 base, and 2 bases had no gene match. The CDR3, as DNA: TGTGCCAGCAGCTTAGGACAGGGTCCTGAAGCTTTCTTT. Translated: CASSLGQGPEAFF.

This clone is medium-sized (0.01 to 0.1%) in the sample. The rearrangement uses TRBV7-9 and TRBJ2-7; tentative D call: TRBD1 (5 bases). V dropped 0 bases and J dropped 6 bases, with 9 bases sitting between them. The length of the CDR3 is 13 residues. Germline-derived CDR1 and CDR2 are SEHNR and FQNEAQ (reference sequence). CDR3 region: CASSLASRVEQYF. In nucleotides, the CDR3 is TGTGCCAGCAGCTTAGCGAGCAGGGTCGAGCAGTACTTC.

Here the CDR3 reads CASSAGTASNTEAFF. CDR3 in DNA: TGTGCCAGCAGCGCCGGGACAGCGTCAAACACTGAAGCTTTCTTT. V gene TRBV9 combines with J gene TRBJ1-1; 7 bases align to TRBD1. Germline CDR1 is SGDLS and CDR2 is YYNGEE. After removal of 3 bases from V and 2 bases from J, the junction contained 7 bases not matched to a gene. The CDR3 loop spans 15 amino acids.

The V and J genes are TRBV29-1 and TRBJ1-5; perhaps TRBD1 as D (6 bases). In germline, CDR1 is SQVTM, CDR2 ANQGSEA. The CDR3 consists of 16 residues. V lost 6 bases, J lost 1 base, and 19 bases lay in between. CDR3 DNA: TGCAGCGTGCGATTCCCTATCAGGGGAAGCAATCAGCCCCAGCATTTT. This translates into CSVRFPIRGSNQPQHF.

The chain recombines TRBV11-2 with TRBJ1-6, with D perhaps TRBD1 (6 bases). This CDR3 comprises 15 residues. Germline assignment: CDR1 SGHAT and CDR2 FQNNGV. V shed 4 bases and J shed 9 bases, with 16 bases lying between them. The CDR3 sequence: CASSSAGQFGSPLHF. The CDR3 nucleotides read TGTGCCAGCAGCTCCGCCGGACAGTTCGGTTCACCCCTCCACTTT.

The rearrangement uses TRBV6-5 and TRBJ2-7, with 7 bases that match TRBD1. This CDR3 spans 14 amino acids. V lost 7 bases and J lost 1; bases outside the gene matches: 7. Germline CDR1 and CDR2: MNHEY and SVGAGI. The CDR3 protein is CASNPGQASYEQYF. The CDR3 DNA reads as TGTGCCAGCAATCCAGGACAGGCGTCCTACGAGCAGTACTTC.

V usage is TRBV29-1 and J usage is TRBJ1-2; TRBD1 aligns across 9 bases. In germline, CDR1 is SQVTM, CDR2 ANQGSEA. V dropped 7 bases and J dropped 4; count of bases not matched to a gene: 10. The CDR3 loop spans 14 amino acids. The CDR3 sequence is CSDGQGLVGYGYTF. Here the CDR3 DNA reads TGCAGCGACGGACAGGGGTTGGTGGGCTATGGCTACACCTTC.

The V gene is TRBV28, the J gene TRBJ2-1, with 10 bases matching TRBD2. The V gene's germline CDR1 is MDHEN and CDR2 SYDVKM. This CDR3 has 16 residues. Trimming took 4 bases from V and 8 from J; bases not matched to a gene: 11. The CDR3 nucleotides read TGTGCCAGCAGTTCCAGACTCGGGACTAGCGTGGATGAGCAGTTCTTC. Its protein is CASSSRLGTSVDEQFF. The entire variable domain, with the rest obtained from reference TRBV28 and TRBJ2-1, is as follows: DVKVTQSSRYLVKRTGEKVFLECVQDMDHENMFWYRQDPGLGLRLIYFSYDVKMKEKGDIPEGYSVSREKKERFSLILESASTNQTSMYLCASSSRLGTSVDEQFFGPGTRLTVL.

The chain employs TRBV28 and TRBJ1-1, with a tentative D call TRBD1 (5 bases). CDR3 length: 16 amino acids. V dropped 5 bases and J dropped 3 bases, with 19 bases sitting between them. CDR1 and CDR2 (germline): MDHEN, SYDVKM. DNA of the CDR3: TGTGCCAGCAGTCCGCTGCCAACCTTAGGGGACACTGAAGCTTTCTTT. It yields the protein CASSPLPTLGDTEAFF.

The chain employs TRBV11-2 and TRBJ1-1; D not certain. Germline V gives CDR1 SGHAT, CDR2 FQNNGV. The CDR3 is 11 residues long. V shed 5 bases and J shed 5 bases, with 6 bases lying between them. This CDR3 is CASSPATEAFF. The CDR3 region has the DNA TGTGCCAGCAGCCCTGCGACTGAAGCTTTCTTT.

The chain has TRBV4-1 and TRBJ2-2; 10 nucleotides line up with TRBD2. CDR3 size: 17 residues. The germline CDR1 and CDR2 sequences are MGHRA and YSYEKL. Trimming at V came to 1 base and at J to 5 bases, leaving 7 bases not matched to a gene. CDR3 residues: CASSQGPIAGGTGELFF. CDR3 DNA: TGCGCCAGCAGCCAAGGTCCGATAGCGGGGGGTACCGGGGAGCTGTTTTTT.

The rearrangement uses TRBV6-5 and TRBJ2-5; TRBD2 agrees at 7 bases. Per germline, CDR1 MNHEY and CDR2 SVGAGI. The V and J ends lost 8 bases and 5 bases, in that order; junction bases with no gene match: 2. This CDR3 spans 11 amino acids. The CDR3 DNA sequence: TGTGCCAGCCACGGGGGGGAGACCCAGTACTTC. As protein: CASHGGETQYF.